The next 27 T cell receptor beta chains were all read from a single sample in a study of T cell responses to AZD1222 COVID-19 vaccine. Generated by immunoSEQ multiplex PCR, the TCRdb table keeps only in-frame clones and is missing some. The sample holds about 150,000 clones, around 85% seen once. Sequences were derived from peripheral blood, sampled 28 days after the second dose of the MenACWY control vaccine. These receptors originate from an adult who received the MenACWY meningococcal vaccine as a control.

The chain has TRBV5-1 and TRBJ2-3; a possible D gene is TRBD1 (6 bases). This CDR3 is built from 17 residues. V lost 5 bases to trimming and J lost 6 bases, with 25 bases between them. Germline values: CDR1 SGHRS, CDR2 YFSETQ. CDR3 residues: CASSRTPGQPFSDTQYF. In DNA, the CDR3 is TGCGCCAGCAGTCGAACCCCGGGACAACCCTTTAGCGATACGCAGTATTTT.

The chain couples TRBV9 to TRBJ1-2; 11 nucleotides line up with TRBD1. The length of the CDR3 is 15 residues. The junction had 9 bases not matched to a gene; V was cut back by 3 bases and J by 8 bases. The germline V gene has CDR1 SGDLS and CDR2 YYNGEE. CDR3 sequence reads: CASSALGTGGSGYTF. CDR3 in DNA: TGTGCCAGCAGCGCTCTCGGGACAGGGGGGTCCGGCTACACCTTC.

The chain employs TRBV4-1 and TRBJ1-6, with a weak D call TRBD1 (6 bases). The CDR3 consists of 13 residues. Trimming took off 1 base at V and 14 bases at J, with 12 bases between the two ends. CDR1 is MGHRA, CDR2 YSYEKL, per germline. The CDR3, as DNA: TGCGCCAGCAGCCAAGGGGACAAGCTGGCCCTCCACTTT. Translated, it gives CASSQGDKLALHF.

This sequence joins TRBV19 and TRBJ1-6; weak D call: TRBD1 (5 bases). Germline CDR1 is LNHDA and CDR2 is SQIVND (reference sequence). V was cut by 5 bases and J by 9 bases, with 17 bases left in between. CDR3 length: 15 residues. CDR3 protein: CASSPSRGSSSPLHF. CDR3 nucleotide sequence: TGTGCCAGTAGTCCCTCTCGGGGGTCGAGTTCACCCCTCCACTTT.

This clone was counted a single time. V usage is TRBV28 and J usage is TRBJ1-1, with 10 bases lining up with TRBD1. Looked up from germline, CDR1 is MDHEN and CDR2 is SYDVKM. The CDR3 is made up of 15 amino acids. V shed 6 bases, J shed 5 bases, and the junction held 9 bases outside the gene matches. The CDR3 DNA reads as TGTGCCAGCAGCCCGATCGGACAGGGGGATACTGAAGCTTTCTTT. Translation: CASSPIGQGDTEAFF. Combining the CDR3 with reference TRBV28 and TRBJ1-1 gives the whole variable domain DVKVTQSSRYLVKRTGEKVFLECVQDMDHENMFWYRQDPGLGLRLIYFSYDVKMKEKGDIPEGYSVSREKKERFSLILESASTNQTSMYLCASSPIGQGDTEAFFGQGTRLTVV.

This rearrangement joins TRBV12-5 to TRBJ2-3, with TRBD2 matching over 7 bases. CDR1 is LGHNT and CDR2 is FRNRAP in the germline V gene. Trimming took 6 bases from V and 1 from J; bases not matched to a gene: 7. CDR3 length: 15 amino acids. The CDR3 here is CASGQSGDGTDTQYF. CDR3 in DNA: TGTGCTAGTGGCCAAAGCGGGGACGGCACAGATACGCAGTATTTT.

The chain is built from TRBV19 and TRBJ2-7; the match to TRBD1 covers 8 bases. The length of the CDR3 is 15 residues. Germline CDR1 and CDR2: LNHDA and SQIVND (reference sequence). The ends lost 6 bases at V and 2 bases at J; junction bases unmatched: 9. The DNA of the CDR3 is TGTGCCAGTAGACCGACAGGGGACAATACCTACGAGCAGTACTTC. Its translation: CASRPTGDNTYEQYF.

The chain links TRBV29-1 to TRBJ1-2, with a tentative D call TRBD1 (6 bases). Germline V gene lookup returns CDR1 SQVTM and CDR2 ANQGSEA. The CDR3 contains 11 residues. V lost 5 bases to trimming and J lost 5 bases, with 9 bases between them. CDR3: CSVRQVYGYTF. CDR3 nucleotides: TGCAGCGTTAGACAGGTTTATGGCTACACCTTC.

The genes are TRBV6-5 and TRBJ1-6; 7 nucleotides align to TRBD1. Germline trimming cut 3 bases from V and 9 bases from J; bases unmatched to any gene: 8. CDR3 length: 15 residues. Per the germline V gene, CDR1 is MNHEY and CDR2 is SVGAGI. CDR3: CASSYEGRGSSPLHF. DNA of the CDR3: TGTGCCAGCAGTTATGAGGGCAGGGGGAGTTCACCCCTCCACTTT.

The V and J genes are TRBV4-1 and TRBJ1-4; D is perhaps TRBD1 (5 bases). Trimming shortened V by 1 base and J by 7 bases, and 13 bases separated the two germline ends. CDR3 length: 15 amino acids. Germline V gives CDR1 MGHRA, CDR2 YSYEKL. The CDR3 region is CASSQGPNQGEKLFF. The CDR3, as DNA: TGCGCCAGCAGCCAAGGGCCGAATCAGGGTGAAAAACTGTTTTTT.

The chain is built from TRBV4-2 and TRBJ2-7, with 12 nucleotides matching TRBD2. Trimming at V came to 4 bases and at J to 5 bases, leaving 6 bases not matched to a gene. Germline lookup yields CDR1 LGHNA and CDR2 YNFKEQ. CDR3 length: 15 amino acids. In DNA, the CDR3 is TGTGCCAGCAGCCCGCGACTAGCGGGAGCGAACGAGCAGTACTTC. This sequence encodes CASSPRLAGANEQYF.

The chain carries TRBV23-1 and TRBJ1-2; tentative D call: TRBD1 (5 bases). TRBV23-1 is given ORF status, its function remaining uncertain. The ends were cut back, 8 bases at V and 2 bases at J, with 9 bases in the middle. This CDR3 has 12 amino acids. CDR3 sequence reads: CASPRGNYGYTF. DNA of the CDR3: TGCGCCAGCCCACGGGGGAACTATGGCTACACCTTC.

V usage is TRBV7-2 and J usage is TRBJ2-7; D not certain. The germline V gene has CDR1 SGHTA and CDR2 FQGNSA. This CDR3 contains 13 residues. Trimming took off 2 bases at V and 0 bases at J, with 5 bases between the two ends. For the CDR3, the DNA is TGTGCCAGCAGCTTAAGGAACTCCTACGAGCAGTACTTC. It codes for CASSLRNSYEQYF.

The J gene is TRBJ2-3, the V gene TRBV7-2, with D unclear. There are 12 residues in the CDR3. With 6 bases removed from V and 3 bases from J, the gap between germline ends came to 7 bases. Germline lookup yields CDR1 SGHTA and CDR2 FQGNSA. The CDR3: CASRQGTDTQYF. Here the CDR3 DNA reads TGTGCCAGCAGACAAGGGACAGATACGCAGTATTTT. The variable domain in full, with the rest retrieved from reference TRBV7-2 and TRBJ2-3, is GAGVSQSPSNKVTEKGKDVELRCDPISGHTALYWYRQSLGQGLEFLIYFQGNSAPDKSGLPSDRFSAERTGGSVSTLTIQRTQQEDSAVYLCASRQGTDTQYFGPGTRLTVL.

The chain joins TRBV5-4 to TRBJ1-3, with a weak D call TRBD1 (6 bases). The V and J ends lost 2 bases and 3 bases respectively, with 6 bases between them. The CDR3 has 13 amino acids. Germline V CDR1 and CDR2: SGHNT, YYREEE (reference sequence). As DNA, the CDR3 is TGTGCCAGCAGCTTCAGGGGTGGAAACACCATATATTTT. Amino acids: CASSFRGGNTIYF.

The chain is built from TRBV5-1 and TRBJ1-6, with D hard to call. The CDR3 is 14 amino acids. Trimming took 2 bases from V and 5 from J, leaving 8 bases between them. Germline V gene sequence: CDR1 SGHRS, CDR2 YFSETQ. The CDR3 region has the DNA TGCGCCAGCAGCTTTGGAGGGAATAATTCACCCCTCCACTTT. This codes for CASSFGGNNSPLHF. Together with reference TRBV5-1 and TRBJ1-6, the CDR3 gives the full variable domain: KAGVTQTPRYLIKTRGQQVTLSCSPISGHRSVSWYQQTPGQGLQFLFEYFSETQRNKGNFPGRFSGRQFSNSRSEMNVSTLELGDSALYLCASSFGGNNSPLHFGNGTRLTVT.

This chain's CDR3 is CAWRDYRGANVLTF. As DNA, the CDR3 is TGTGCCTGGAGGGATTATAGGGGGGCCAACGTCCTGACTTTC. The chain links TRBV30 to TRBJ2-6; D gene unclear. V lost 3 bases to trimming and J lost 4 bases, with 10 bases between them. The CDR3 totals 14 residues. Per germline, CDR1 GTSNPN and CDR2 SVGIG (reference sequence). Variable domain in full (rest from reference TRBV30 and TRBJ2-6): SQTIHQWPATLVQPVGSPLSLECTVEGTSNPNLYWYRQAAGRGLQLLFYSVGIGQISSEVPQNLSASRPQDRQFILSSKKLLLSDSGFYLCAWRDYRGANVLTFGAGSRLTVL.

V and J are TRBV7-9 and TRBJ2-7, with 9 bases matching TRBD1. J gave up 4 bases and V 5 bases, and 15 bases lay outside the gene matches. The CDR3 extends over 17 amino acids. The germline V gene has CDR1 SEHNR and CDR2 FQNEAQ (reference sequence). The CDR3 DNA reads TGTGCCAGCAGCCCTCCGGGGATCGGGACAGGGCGTTACGAGCAGTACGTC. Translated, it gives CASSPPGIGTGRYEQYV.

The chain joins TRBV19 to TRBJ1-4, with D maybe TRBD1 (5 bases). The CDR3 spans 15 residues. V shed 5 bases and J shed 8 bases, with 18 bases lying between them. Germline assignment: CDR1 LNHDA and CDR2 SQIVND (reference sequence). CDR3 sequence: CASSRGGRTSEKLFF. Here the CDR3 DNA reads TGTGCCAGTAGTCGGGGGGGAAGGACTTCGGAAAAACTGTTTTTT.

The CDR3 spells CASSVGGNTEAFF. The CDR3 DNA sequence: TGTGCCAGCAGTGTCGGGGGGAACACTGAAGCTTTCTTT. This chain links TRBV6-4 with TRBJ1-1; D might be TRBD1 (5 bases). The CDR3 length is 13 residues. Germline-derived CDR1 and CDR2 are MRHNA and SNTAGT. The V and J ends lost 4 bases and 1 base respectively, with 7 bases between them.

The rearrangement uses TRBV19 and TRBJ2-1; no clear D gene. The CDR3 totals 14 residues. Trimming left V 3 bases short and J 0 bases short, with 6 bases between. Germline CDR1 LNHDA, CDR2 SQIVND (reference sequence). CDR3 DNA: TGTGCCAGTAGTATGGGGATCTCCTACAATGAGCAGTTCTTC. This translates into CASSMGISYNEQFF.

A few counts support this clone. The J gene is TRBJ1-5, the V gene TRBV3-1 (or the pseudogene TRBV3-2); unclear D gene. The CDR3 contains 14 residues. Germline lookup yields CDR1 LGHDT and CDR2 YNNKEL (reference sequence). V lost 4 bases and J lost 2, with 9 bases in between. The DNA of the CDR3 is TGTGCCAGCAGCCCGCGCGAGGGCAATCAGCCCCAGCATTTT. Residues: CASSPREGNQPQHF.

The CDR3 loop is CASSWGDRDTEQYV. The CDR3 region has the DNA TGCGCCAGCAGCTGGGGGGACAGGGATACGGAGCAGTACGTC. V and J are TRBV5-1 and TRBJ2-7; 9 bases agree with TRBD1. The CDR3 runs to 14 residues. CDR1 and CDR2 (germline): SGHRS, YFSETQ. V lost 3 bases and J lost 7; bases outside the gene matches: 8.

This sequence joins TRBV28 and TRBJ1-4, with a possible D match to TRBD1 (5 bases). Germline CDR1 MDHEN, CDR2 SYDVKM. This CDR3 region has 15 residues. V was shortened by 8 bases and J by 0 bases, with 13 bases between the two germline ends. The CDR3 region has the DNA TGTGCCAGCCAAGGGGCCGGTGCAACTAATGAAAAACTGTTTTTT. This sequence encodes CASQGAGATNEKLFF.

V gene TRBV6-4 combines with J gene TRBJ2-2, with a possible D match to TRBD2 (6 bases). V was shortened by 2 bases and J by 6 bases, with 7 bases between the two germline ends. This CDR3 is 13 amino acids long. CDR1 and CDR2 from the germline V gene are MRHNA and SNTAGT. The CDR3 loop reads CASSDRLAGELFF. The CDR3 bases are TGTGCCAGCAGTGACCGACTAGCCGGGGAGCTGTTTTTT.

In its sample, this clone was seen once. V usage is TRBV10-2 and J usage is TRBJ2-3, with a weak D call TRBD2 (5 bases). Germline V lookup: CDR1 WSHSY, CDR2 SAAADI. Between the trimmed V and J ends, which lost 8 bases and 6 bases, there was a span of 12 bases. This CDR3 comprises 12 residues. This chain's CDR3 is CASGPASDTQYF. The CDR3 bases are TGCGCCAGCGGCCCTGCTAGCGATACGCAGTATTTT.

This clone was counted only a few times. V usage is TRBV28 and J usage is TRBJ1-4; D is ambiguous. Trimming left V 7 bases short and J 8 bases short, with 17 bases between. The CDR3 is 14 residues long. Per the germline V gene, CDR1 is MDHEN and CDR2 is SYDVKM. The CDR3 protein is CASTGGLSGEKLFF. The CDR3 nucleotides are TGTGCCAGCACCGGCGGCTTATCGGGGGAAAAACTGTTTTTT.